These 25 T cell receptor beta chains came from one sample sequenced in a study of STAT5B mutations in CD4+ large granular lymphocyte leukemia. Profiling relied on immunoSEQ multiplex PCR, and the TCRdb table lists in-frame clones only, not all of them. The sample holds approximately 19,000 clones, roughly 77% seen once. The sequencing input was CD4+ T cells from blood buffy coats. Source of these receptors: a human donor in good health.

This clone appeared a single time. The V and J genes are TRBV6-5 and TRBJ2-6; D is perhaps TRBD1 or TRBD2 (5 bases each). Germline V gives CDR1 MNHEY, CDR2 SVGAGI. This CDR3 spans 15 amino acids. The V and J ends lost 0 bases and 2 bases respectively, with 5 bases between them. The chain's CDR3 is CASSYSGAGANVLTF. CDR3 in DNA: TGTGCCAGCAGTTACTCGGGGGCTGGGGCCAACGTCCTGACTTTC.

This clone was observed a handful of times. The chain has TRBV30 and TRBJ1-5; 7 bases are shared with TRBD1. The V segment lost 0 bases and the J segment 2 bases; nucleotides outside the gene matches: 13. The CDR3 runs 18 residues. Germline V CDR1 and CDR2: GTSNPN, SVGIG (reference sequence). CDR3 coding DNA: TGTGCCTGGAGTGTACACTCAGAAGACAGGGTTGGCAATCAGCCCCAGCATTTT. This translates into CAWSVHSEDRVGNQPQHF.

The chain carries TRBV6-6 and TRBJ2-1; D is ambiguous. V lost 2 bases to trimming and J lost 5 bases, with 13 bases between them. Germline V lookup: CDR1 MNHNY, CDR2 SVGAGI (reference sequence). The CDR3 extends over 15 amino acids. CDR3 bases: TGTGCCAGCAGTTACCCGACGGGTTACCACAATGAGCAGTTCTTC. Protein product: CASSYPTGYHNEQFF.

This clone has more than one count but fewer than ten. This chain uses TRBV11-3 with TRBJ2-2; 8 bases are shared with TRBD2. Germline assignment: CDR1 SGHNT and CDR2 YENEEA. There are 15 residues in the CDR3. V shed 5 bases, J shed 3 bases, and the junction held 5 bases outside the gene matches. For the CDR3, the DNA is TGTGCCAGCAGCCTTAGCGGGACGGACACCGGGGAGCTGTTTTTT. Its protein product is CASSLSGTDTGELFF. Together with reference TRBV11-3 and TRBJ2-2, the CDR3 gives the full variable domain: EAGVVQSPRYKIIEKKQPVAFWCNPISGHNTLYWYLQNLGQGPELLIRYENEEAVDDSQLPKDRFSAERLKGVDSTLKIQPAELGDSAVYLCASSLSGTDTGELFFGEGSRLTVL.

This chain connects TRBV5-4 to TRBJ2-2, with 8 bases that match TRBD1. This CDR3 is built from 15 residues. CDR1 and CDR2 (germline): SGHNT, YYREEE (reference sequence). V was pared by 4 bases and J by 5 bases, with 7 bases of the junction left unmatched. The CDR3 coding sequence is TGTGCCAGCAGCCCCGGGACAGGCCGAACCGGGGAGCTGTTTTTT. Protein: CASSPGTGRTGELFF.

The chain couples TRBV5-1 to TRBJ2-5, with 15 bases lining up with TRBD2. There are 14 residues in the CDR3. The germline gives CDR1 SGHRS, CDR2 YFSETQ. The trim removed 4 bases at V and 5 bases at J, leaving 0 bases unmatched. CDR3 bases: TGCGCCAGCAGCGGGACTAGCGGGAGGGAGACCCAGTACTTC. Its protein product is CASSGTSGRETQYF.

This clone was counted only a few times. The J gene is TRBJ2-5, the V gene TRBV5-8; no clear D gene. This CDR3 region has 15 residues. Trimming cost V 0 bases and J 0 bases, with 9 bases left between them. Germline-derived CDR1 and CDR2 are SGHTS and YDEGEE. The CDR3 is CASSLGGRYQETQYF. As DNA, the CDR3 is TGTGCCAGCAGCTTGGGAGGCAGATACCAAGAGACCCAGTACTTC.

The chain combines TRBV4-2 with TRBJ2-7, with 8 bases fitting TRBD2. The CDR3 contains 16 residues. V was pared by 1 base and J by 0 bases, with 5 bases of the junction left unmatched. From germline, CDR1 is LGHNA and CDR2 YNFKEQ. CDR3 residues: CASSQGPGTSSYEQYF. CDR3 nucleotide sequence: TGTGCCAGCAGCCAAGGACCCGGGACTAGCTCCTACGAGCAGTACTTC.

CDR3 residues: CASRAEGSGEQYF. CDR3 nucleotides: TGTGCCAGCAGGGCGGAGGGATCCGGCGAGCAGTACTTC. The chain is built from TRBV9 and TRBJ2-7, with D possibly matching TRBD2 (6 bases). The CDR3 length is 13 residues. Trimming pared 5 bases from V and 6 bases from J, leaving 15 bases between. CDR1 SGDLS and CDR2 YYNGEE come from the germline V gene.

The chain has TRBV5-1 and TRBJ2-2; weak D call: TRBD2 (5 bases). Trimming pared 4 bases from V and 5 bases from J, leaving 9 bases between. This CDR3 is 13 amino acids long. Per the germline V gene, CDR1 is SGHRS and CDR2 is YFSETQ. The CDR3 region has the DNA TGCGCCAGCAGCCTGACTACTACCGGGGAGCTGTTTTTT. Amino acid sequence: CASSLTTTGELFF.

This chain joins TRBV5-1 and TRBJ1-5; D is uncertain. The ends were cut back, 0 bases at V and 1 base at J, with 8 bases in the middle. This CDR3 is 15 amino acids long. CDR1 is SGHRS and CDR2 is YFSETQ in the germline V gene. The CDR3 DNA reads TGCGCCAGCAGCTTGGAGGGCCAAAGCAATCAGCCCCAGCATTTT. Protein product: CASSLEGQSNQPQHF.

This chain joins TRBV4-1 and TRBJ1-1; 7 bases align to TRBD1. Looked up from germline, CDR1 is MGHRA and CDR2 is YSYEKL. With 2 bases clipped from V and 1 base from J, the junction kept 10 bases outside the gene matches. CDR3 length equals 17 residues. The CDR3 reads CASSQFRGLTGNTEAFF. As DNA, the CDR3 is TGCGCCAGCAGCCAATTTAGGGGGCTAACAGGGAACACTGAAGCTTTCTTT.

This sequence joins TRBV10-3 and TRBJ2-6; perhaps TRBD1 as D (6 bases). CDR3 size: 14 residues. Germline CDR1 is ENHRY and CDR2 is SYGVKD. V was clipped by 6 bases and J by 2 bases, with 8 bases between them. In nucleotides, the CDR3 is TGTGCCATCAGAGGGGACACTGGGGCCAACGTCCTGACTTTC. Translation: CAIRGDTGANVLTF.

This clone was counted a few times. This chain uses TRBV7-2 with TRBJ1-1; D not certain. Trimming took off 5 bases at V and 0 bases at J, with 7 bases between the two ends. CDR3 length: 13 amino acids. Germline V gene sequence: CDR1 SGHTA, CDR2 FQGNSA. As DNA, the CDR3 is TGTGCCAGCAGCAGACACATGAACACTGAAGCTTTCTTT. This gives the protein CASSRHMNTEAFF.

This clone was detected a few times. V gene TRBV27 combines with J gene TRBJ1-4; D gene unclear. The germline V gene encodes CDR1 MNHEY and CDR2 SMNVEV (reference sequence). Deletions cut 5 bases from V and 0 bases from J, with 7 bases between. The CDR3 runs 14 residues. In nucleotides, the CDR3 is TGTGCCAGCAGTCCCTGGTCAACTAATGAAAAACTGTTTTTT. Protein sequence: CASSPWSTNEKLFF.

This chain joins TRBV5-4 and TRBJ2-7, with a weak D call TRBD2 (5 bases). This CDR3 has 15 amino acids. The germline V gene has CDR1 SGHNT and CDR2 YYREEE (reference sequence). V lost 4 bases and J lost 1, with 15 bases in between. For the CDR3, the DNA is TGTGCCAGCAGCGCAAAAGGACTTTCGTCCTACGAGCAGTACTTC. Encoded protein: CASSAKGLSSYEQYF.

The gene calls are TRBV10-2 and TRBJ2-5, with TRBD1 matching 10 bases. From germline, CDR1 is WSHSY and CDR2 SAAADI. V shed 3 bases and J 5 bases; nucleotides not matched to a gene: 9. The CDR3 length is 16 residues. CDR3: CASSEGTGAPSETQYF. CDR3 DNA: TGCGCCAGCAGTGAAGGGACAGGGGCGCCTTCGGAGACCCAGTACTTC.

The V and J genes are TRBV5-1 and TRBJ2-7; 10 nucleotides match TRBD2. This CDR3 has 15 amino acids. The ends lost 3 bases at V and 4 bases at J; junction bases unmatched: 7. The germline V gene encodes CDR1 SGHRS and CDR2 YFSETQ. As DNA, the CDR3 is TGCGCCAGCAGCTGGAGCGGGGGGGCAGGTTACGAGCAGTACTTC. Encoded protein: CASSWSGGAGYEQYF.

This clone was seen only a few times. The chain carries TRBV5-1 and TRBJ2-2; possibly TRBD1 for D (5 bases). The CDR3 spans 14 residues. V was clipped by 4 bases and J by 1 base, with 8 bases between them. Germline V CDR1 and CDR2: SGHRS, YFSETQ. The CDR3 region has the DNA TGCGCCAGCAGCAGTCAGGGGAACACCGGGGAGCTGTTTTTT. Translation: CASSSQGNTGELFF.

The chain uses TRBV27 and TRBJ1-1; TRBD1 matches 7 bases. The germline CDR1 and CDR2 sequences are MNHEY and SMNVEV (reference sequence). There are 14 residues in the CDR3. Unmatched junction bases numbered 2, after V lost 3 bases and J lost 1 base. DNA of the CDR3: TGTGCCAGCAGTTTCCGGACAGGGAACACTGAAGCTTTCTTT. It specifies CASSFRTGNTEAFF.

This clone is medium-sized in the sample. For the CDR3, the DNA is TGTGCCAGCAGCCACCCTCCCACAGATACGCAGTATTTT. This codes for CASSHPPTDTQYF. The chain links TRBV7-6 to TRBJ2-3; D unresolved. The CDR3 has 13 residues. Germline-derived CDR1 and CDR2 are SGHVS and FNYEAQ. The V gene lost 5 bases and the J gene lost 2 bases, with 8 bases spanning the gap.

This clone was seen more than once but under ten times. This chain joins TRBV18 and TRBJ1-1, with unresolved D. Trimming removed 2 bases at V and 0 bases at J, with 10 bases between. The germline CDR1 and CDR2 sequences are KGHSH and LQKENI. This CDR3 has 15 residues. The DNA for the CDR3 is TGTGCCAGCTCACCAATAGGCAGGATGAACACTGAAGCTTTCTTT. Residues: CASSPIGRMNTEAFF.

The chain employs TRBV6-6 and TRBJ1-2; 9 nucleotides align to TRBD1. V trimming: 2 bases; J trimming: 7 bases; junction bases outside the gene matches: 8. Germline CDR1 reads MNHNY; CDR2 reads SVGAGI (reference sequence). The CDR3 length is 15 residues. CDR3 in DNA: TGTGCCAGCAGTTACGGATCCGGGACAGGGAGTGGCTACACCTTC. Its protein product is CASSYGSGTGSGYTF.

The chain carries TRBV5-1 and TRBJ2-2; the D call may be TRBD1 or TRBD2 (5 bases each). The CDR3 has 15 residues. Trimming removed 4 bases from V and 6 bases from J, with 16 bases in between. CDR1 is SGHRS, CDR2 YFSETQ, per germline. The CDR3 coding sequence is TGCGCCAGCAGCCTCGGGGCCCCGGGTCCCGGGGAGCTGTTTTTT. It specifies CASSLGAPGPGELFF.

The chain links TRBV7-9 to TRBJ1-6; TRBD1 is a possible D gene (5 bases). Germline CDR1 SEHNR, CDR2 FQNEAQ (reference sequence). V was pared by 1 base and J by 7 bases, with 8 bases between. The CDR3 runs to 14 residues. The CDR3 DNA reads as TGTGCCAGCAGCTTAGAGGGGAGAAATTCACCCCTCCACTTT. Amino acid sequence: CASSLEGRNSPLHF.